This passage covers 14 T cell receptor beta chains from one sample sequenced in a study of shared clonotypes between healthy human individuals. It was CD45RO-negative cells, positively selected for CCR7, that made up naive CD8 cells, with terminally differentiated effector memory CD45RA+ cells excluded. Assay used: immunoSEQ multiplex PCR; TCRdb lists only in-frame clones, some missing. This table holds around 600,000 clones, roughly 95% found once. The source material was naive CD8+ T cells sorted from blood. Every receptor here comes from a woman in her 30s in good health.

This clone is a singleton in its sample. The gene calls are TRBV19 and TRBJ1-2; tentative D call: TRBD1 (5 bases). The CDR3 has 17 residues. Germline V CDR1 and CDR2: LNHDA, SQIVND (reference sequence). V lost 0 bases to trimming and J lost 0 bases, with 14 bases between them. In nucleotides, the CDR3 is TGTGCCAGTAGTATAGATCTCGAGGGGATCCCTAACTATGGCTACACCTTC. Its protein product is CASSIDLEGIPNYGYTF.

V gene TRBV7-9 combines with J gene TRBJ2-7; 7 nucleotides line up with TRBD1. The CDR3 is 17 amino acids. The junction had 12 bases not matched to a gene; V was cut back by 1 base and J by 3 bases. Germline values: CDR1 SEHNR, CDR2 FQNEAQ (reference sequence). In nucleotides, the CDR3 is TGTGCCAGCAGCTTAGGAGAGTTGAAGGGGGCGTTCTACGAGCAGTACTTC. It codes for CASSLGELKGAFYEQYF.

This sequence joins TRBV5-4 and TRBJ1-1; no firm D call. V lost 3 bases and J 0 bases, leaving 9 bases between the germline ends. This CDR3 contains 14 residues. CDR1 and CDR2 from the germline V gene are SGHNT and YYREEE (reference sequence). CDR3 amino acids: CASSSKTVNTEAFF. CDR3 bases: TGTGCCAGCAGCTCTAAAACAGTGAACACTGAAGCTTTCTTT. Together with reference TRBV5-4 and TRBJ1-1, the CDR3 gives the full variable domain: ETGVTQSPTHLIKTRGQQVTLRCSSQSGHNTVSWYQQALGQGPQFIFQYYREEENGRGNFPPRFSGLQFPNYSSELNVNALELDDSALYLCASSSKTVNTEAFFGQGTRLTVV.

The gene calls are TRBV2 and TRBJ2-7, with D possibly matching TRBD1 (6 bases). V lost 3 bases and J 5 bases, leaving 17 bases between the germline ends. Germline CDR1 SNHLY, CDR2 FYNNEI. The CDR3 runs to 15 residues. This chain's CDR3 is CASSDFRQGIDEQYF. Written as DNA, the CDR3 is TGTGCCAGCAGTGATTTCAGGCAGGGGATCGACGAGCAGTACTTC.

The CDR3, as DNA: TGTGCCAGCAGCCAGCGTACGCAGCTGGCAGATACGCAGTATTTT. Its protein is CASSQRTQLADTQYF. This chain links TRBV6-5 with TRBJ2-3; D is uncertain. Germline V CDR1 and CDR2: MNHEY, SVGAGI. CDR3 size: 15 residues. V lost 6 bases, J lost 4 bases, and 17 bases lay in between.

As for this clone: At one of its ends the junction is not consistent with the germline gene, which may arise from a read error. The chain combines TRBV13 with TRBJ2-3; D remains ambiguous. Germline CDR1 is PRHDT and CDR2 is FYEKMQ (reference sequence). The CDR3 covers 12 residues. The CDR3 loop is CASRLEADTQYF. The CDR3 DNA follows: TGTGCCAGCAGGTTAGAAGCAGATACGCAGTATTTT.

The gene calls are TRBV5-1 and TRBJ1-2; 12 bases are a match to TRBD1. The CDR3 spans 14 residues. Looked up from germline, CDR1 is SGHRS and CDR2 is YFSETQ. The V and J ends lost 4 bases and 8 bases, in that order; junction bases with no gene match: 6. The CDR3 sequence: CASSQQGQGAGYTF. Here the CDR3 DNA reads TGCGCCAGCAGCCAACAGGGACAGGGGGCGGGCTACACCTTC. The full variable domain, its missing parts supplied by reference TRBV5-1 and TRBJ1-2, is KAGVTQTPRYLIKTRGQQVTLSCSPISGHRSVSWYQQTPGQGLQFLFEYFSETQRNKGNFPGRFSGRQFSNSRSEMNVSTLELGDSALYLCASSQQGQGAGYTFGSGTRLTVV.

A single count supports this clone. V is TRBV27 and J is TRBJ2-1; D is possibly TRBD2 (6 bases). CDR3 length: 12 amino acids. Looked up from germline, CDR1 is MNHEY and CDR2 is SMNVEV (reference sequence). V gave up 5 bases and J gave up 12 bases, with 14 bases separating them. CDR3 in DNA: TGTGCCAGCAGTCCAGGATTGGAGGGGCAGTTCTTC. Translating gives CASSPGLEGQFF.

The genes are TRBV5-4 and TRBJ2-1, with D unresolved. Trimming pared 2 bases from V and 10 bases from J, leaving 16 bases between. The germline CDR1 and CDR2 sequences are SGHNT and YYREEE (reference sequence). The CDR3 runs 14 residues. CDR3 amino acids: CASSLGQLQQEQFF. The CDR3 DNA is TGTGCCAGCAGCTTAGGCCAGTTACAACAGGAGCAGTTCTTC.

The J gene is TRBJ2-7, the V gene TRBV27; D is possibly TRBD2 (6 bases). The CDR3 is made up of 14 amino acids. Trimming left V 2 bases short and J 4 bases short, with 12 bases between. Germline CDR1 and CDR2: MNHEY and SMNVEV (reference sequence). The CDR3 region is CASSLTGSKYEQYF. The CDR3 nucleotides are TGTGCCAGCAGTTTAACCGGGAGCAAGTACGAGCAGTACTTC.

In regard to this clone: At one of its ends the junction is not consistent with the germline gene, which may arise from a read error. The chain combines TRBV28 with TRBJ1-5; 11 nucleotides line up with TRBD1. This CDR3 contains 16 residues. Per germline, CDR1 MDHEN and CDR2 SYDVKM. DNA of the CDR3: TGTGCCAGCAGTTTGGTCTGGACAGGGGGCAAACAGCCCCAGCATTTT. Amino acids: CASSLVWTGGKQPQHF.

The chain's CDR3 is CASSLPGTSNNEQFF. For the CDR3, the DNA is TGTGCCAGCAGTTTACCCGGGACTTCTAACAATGAGCAGTTCTTC. This chain joins TRBV27 and TRBJ2-1; weak D call: TRBD2 (6 bases). The CDR3 runs to 15 residues. The ends were cut back, 2 bases at V and 5 bases at J, with 13 bases in the middle. The germline V gene encodes CDR1 MNHEY and CDR2 SMNVEV (reference sequence).

V and J are TRBV28 and TRBJ2-3; the D gene is possibly TRBD2 (5 bases). Germline CDR1 is MDHEN and CDR2 is SYDVKM. The ends were cut back, 5 bases at V and 2 bases at J, with 11 bases in the middle. The CDR3 contains 14 residues. CDR3 DNA sequence: TGTGCCAGCAGTGCGGGCCGTTACACAGATACGCAGTATTTT. Protein: CASSAGRYTDTQYF.

The genes are TRBV15 and TRBJ1-2; TRBD1 aligns across 10 bases. This CDR3 contains 14 residues. Trimming at V came to 4 bases and at J to 8 bases, leaving 7 bases not matched to a gene. Germline lookup yields CDR1 LNHNV and CDR2 YYDKDF (reference sequence). In DNA form, the CDR3 reads TGTGCCACCAGCATATCGACAGGGGGCGTGGGCTACACCTTC. It encodes CATSISTGGVGYTF. The complete variable domain, with remaining parts taken from reference TRBV15 and TRBJ1-2, reads DAMVIQNPRYQVTQFGKPVTLSCSQTLNHNVMYWYQQKSSQAPKLLFHYYDKDFNNEADTPDNFQSRRPNTSFCFLDIRSPGLGDTAMYLCATSISTGGVGYTFGSGTRLTVV.